The present entry profiles one T cell receptor (beta chain) with its context. Clones were read by immunoSEQ multiplex PCR, and TCRdb kept only the in-frame ones, dropping some. The profile shows 15,000 to 20,000 clones, around nine tenths of them singletons. The data stem from a study of graft-versus-host responses after intestinal transplantation. V lost 1 base, J lost 2 bases, and 3 bases stayed unmatched. The CDR3 runs 15 residues. Looked up from germline, CDR1 is SGHTA and CDR2 is FQGNSA. This TCR was recovered from a human patient who received an intestinal transplant, so some T cells may come from the graft donor. This chain joins TRBV7-2 and TRBJ2-7; TRBD2 matches 9 bases. The input for sequencing was PBMCs, taken 350 to 400 days after transplant. CDR3 loop: CASSLVAGGTYEQYF. CDR3 DNA sequence: TGTGCCAGCAGCTTAGTTGCGGGAGGGACCTACGAGCAGTACTTC.